Listed here are 17 T cell receptor beta chains from one sample, sequenced in a study of CD8 T cells in ankylosing spondylitis. TCRdb re-called the 5' RACE reads through MiXCR, storing one row per CDR3 protein. The sample includes approximately 240,000 distinct CDR3 sequences, about 10% of them seen just once. Specimen: blood, either unsorted or a sorted T cell fraction (not recorded which). All receptors derive from a male donor with ankylosing spondylitis or in good health (not recorded which).

This clonotype was found a few times. The chain recombines TRBV4-2 with TRBJ2-1; 12 positions match TRBD2. Trimming at V came to 4 bases and at J to 4 bases, leaving 5 bases not matched to a gene. Germline assignment: CDR1 LGHNA and CDR2 YNFKEQ. The CDR3 covers 16 residues. For the CDR3, the DNA is TGTGCCAGCAGCCCTGGACTAGCGGGATTTTACAATGAGCAGTTCTTC. Residues: CASSPGLAGFYNEQFF.

This clonotype was counted ten times or more. The chain uses TRBV12-3 or TRBV12-4 and TRBJ1-1; the D is unclear. CDR3 size: 14 residues. V was pared by 7 bases and J by 13 bases, with 25 bases between. The CDR3 sequence is CASTFGGSGGMSFF. CDR3 coding DNA: TGTGCCAGCACTTTTGGCGGGTCGGGAGGTATGAGTTTCTTT.

CDR3 protein: CATSDNPRGPSYNEQFF. For the CDR3, the DNA is TGTGCCACCAGTGATAATCCCAGGGGCCCCTCCTACAATGAGCAGTTCTTC. The chain employs TRBV24-1 and TRBJ2-1, with D perhaps TRBD1 (6 bases). Germline V gives CDR1 KGHDR, CDR2 SFDVKD. The V end lost 3 bases, the J end lost 0 bases, and 14 bases lay between the germline ends. CDR3 length: 17 residues.

The chain employs TRBV7-9 and TRBJ2-2; D remains unclear. The CDR3 has 14 residues. V was pared by 2 bases and J by 5 bases, with 9 bases between. Germline V gene sequence: CDR1 SEHNR, CDR2 FQNEAQ (reference sequence). The CDR3 sequence is CASSLFRSTGELFF. The CDR3 DNA follows: TGTGCCAGCAGCTTATTCAGATCTACCGGGGAGCTGTTTTTT.

Ten or more counts support this clonotype. The genes are TRBV12-3 or TRBV12-4 and TRBJ2-2; the D is unclear. The CDR3 extends over 14 amino acids. Trimming took 5 bases from V and 0 from J, leaving 7 bases between them. The CDR3 here is CASSTRTNTGELFF. DNA of the CDR3: TGTGCCAGCAGTACCAGGACGAACACCGGGGAGCTGTTTTTT.

This clonotype was seen ten or more times. The genes are TRBV5-1 and TRBJ2-1; D possibly uses TRBD1 or TRBD2 (6 bases each). Germline V gives CDR1 SGHRS, CDR2 YFSETQ. V was pared by 4 bases and J by 2 bases, with 16 bases between. The CDR3 extends over 16 amino acids. The CDR3 nucleotides are TGCGCCAGCAGCCCGGAGGGGGGTACGCCCTACAATGAGCAGTTCTTC. Its protein product is CASSPEGGTPYNEQFF.

This clonotype was seen at least ten times. The chain is built from TRBV11-2 and TRBJ2-1; D call uncertain. Germline V CDR1 and CDR2: SGHAT, FQNNGV. The germline V and J ends were trimmed by 5 bases and 4 bases, with 3 bases remaining between them. The CDR3 sequence is 11 residues long. CDR3 residues: CASSIYNEQFF. In DNA form, the CDR3 reads TGTGCCAGCAGCATATACAATGAGCAGTTCTTC.

This clonotype has more than one count but fewer than ten. The chain uses TRBV27 and TRBJ2-7, with a weak D call TRBD1 (7 bases). Trimming removed 10 bases at V and 3 bases at J, with 16 bases between. Germline values: CDR1 MNHEY, CDR2 SMNVEV (reference sequence). This CDR3 is 13 amino acids long. CDR3 amino acids: CATRGARDYEQYF. The DNA for the CDR3 is TGTGCCACCAGGGGGGCCAGGGACTACGAGCAGTACTTC.

This clonotype showed up many times. CDR3 amino acids: CASSPGLAGVRANTGELFF. In DNA, the CDR3 is TGCGCCAGCAGCCCGGGACTAGCGGGAGTGCGGGCGAACACCGGGGAGCTGTTTTTT. The genes are TRBV5-1 and TRBJ2-2; TRBD2 aligns across 14 bases. The CDR3 contains 19 residues. Per the germline V gene, CDR1 is SGHRS and CDR2 is YFSETQ. V trimming: 4 bases; J trimming: 0 bases; junction bases outside the gene matches: 8. Using reference TRBV5-1 and TRBJ2-2 for the parts outside the CDR3, the full variable domain is KAGVTQTPRYLIKTRGQQVTLSCSPISGHRSVSWYQQTPGQGLQFLFEYFSETQRNKGNFPGRFSGRQFSNSRSEMNVSTLELGDSALYLCASSPGLAGVRANTGELFFGEGSRLTVL.

This clonotype was seen repeatedly, ten times or more. The chain employs TRBV20-1 and TRBJ2-3; D gene unclear. V gave up 5 bases and J gave up 2 bases, with 17 bases separating them. This CDR3 is built from 15 residues. Germline V CDR1 and CDR2: DFQATT, SNEGSKA (reference sequence). The CDR3 loop reads CSAHGLSLYTDTQYF. CDR3 coding DNA: TGCAGTGCTCACGGGTTATCCCTTTACACAGATACGCAGTATTTT.

There are many counts of this clonotype. CDR3 DNA: TGTGCCACCAGTCCTGACCGGGGAAACACCGGGGAGCTGTTTTTT. Residues: CATSPDRGNTGELFF. The chain carries TRBV24-1 and TRBJ2-2; possible D gene TRBD2, 5 bases. The CDR3 extends over 15 amino acids. Germline CDR1 and CDR2: KGHDR and SFDVKD. Trimming removed 6 bases at V and 2 bases at J, with 12 bases between.

The CDR3 loop is CASSLAPGSRETQYF. The CDR3 nucleotides read TGTGCCAGCAGCTTGGCCCCCGGCAGTAGGGAGACCCAGTACTTC. This rearrangement joins TRBV5-6 to TRBJ2-5; D is unclear. The germline V gene encodes CDR1 SGHDT and CDR2 YYEEEE. This CDR3 spans 15 amino acids. Trimming cost V 0 bases and J 5 bases, with 14 bases left between them.

V and J are TRBV11-2 and TRBJ1-4, with no clear D. CDR3 size: 14 residues. Germline V gives CDR1 SGHAT, CDR2 FQNNGV. The V end lost 6 bases, the J end lost 3 bases, and 11 bases lay between the germline ends. In DNA form, the CDR3 reads TGTGCCAGCAGGAAACCGGGGTCTAATGAAAAACTGTTTTTT. Translation gives CASRKPGSNEKLFF.

This clonotype appeared many times. The CDR3 here is CSATQPGHHNEQFF. The DNA for the CDR3 is TGCAGTGCCACCCAGCCGGGACACCACAATGAGCAGTTCTTC. The chain joins TRBV20-1 to TRBJ2-1, with D perhaps matching TRBD1 (6 bases). CDR3 length: 14 amino acids. The V gene lost 6 bases and the J gene lost 5 bases, with 17 bases spanning the gap. Germline CDR1 is DFQATT and CDR2 is SNEGSKA (reference sequence).

With respect to this clonotype: Germline is not matched at one junction end, which may reflect a read error. CDR3 loop: CTSSQGTGSYEQYF. The CDR3 coding sequence is TGTACCAGCAGCCAAGGGACAGGGTCCTATGAGCAGTACTTC. The chain carries TRBV4-2 and TRBJ2-7; 9 nucleotides match TRBD1. The CDR3 extends over 14 amino acids. CDR1 and CDR2 (germline): LGHNA, YNFKEQ.

This clonotype has at least ten counts. The chain employs TRBV5-1 and TRBJ2-1; D is perhaps TRBD2 (7 bases). The germline V and J ends were trimmed by 4 bases and 10 bases, with 21 bases remaining between them. This CDR3 comprises 15 residues. Germline-derived CDR1 and CDR2 are SGHRS and YFSETQ. As DNA, the CDR3 is TGCGCCAGCAGCAAACTCCCTGGGGGGGGGCCGGAGCAGTTCTTC. Residues: CASSKLPGGGPEQFF.

This clonotype occurred many times. The chain has TRBV5-1 and TRBJ1-1; D is possibly TRBD1 (5 bases). The CDR3 consists of 13 residues. Germline assignment: CDR1 SGHRS and CDR2 YFSETQ. The germline V and J ends were trimmed by 6 bases and 1 base, with 10 bases remaining between them. CDR3 sequence (DNA): TGCGCCAGCACTGAAGGACAGAACACTGAAGCTTTCTTT. Its translation is CASTEGQNTEAFF. Full variable domain (remainder filled in from reference TRBV5-1 and TRBJ1-1): KAGVTQTPRYLIKTRGQQVTLSCSPISGHRSVSWYQQTPGQGLQFLFEYFSETQRNKGNFPGRFSGRQFSNSRSEMNVSTLELGDSALYLCASTEGQNTEAFFGQGTRLTVV.